These 24 T cell receptor beta chains came from one sample sequenced in a study of T cell changes during pregnancy in multiple sclerosis. The method was immunoSEQ multiplex PCR; TCRdb's version includes in-frame clones alone and lacks a portion of them. The sample yields about 59,000 clones, over 85% seen once. The sequenced sample was CD8+ T cells from peripheral blood mononuclear cells, obtained in the third trimester of pregnancy. These receptors all come from a female donor with multiple sclerosis, enrolled in a pregnancy study.

The chain employs TRBV27 and TRBJ1-1; D remains ambiguous. There are 12 residues in the CDR3. Trimming took 5 bases from V and 1 from J, leaving 5 bases between them. CDR1 and CDR2 from the germline V gene are MNHEY and SMNVEV (reference sequence). The CDR3 region is CASSHGNTEAFF. The CDR3 DNA follows: TGTGCCAGCAGTCACGGGAACACTGAAGCTTTCTTT.

J is TRBJ1-2 and V is TRBV7-5. TRBV7-5 is classified as a pseudogene. This CDR3 is 14 amino acids long. CDR3 region: CVRSLDSGGKGYTF. The CDR3 region has the DNA TGTGTCAGAAGCTTAGATAGTGGCGGCAAAGGCTACACCTTC.

The gene calls are TRBV29-1 and TRBJ1-2, with 8 bases matching TRBD1. Germline CDR1 reads SQVTM; CDR2 reads ANQGSEA. This CDR3 is built from 13 residues. J was trimmed by 4 bases and V by 5 bases; bases with no gene match: 6. The CDR3 sequence is CSVLDREGYGYTF. The CDR3 nucleotides are TGCAGCGTTTTGGACAGGGAGGGCTATGGCTACACCTTC.

V usage is TRBV5-6 and J usage is TRBJ1-1, with D possibly being TRBD1 (5 bases). The CDR3 consists of 14 residues. V was clipped by 3 bases and J by 5 bases, with 14 bases between them. The germline V gene encodes CDR1 SGHDT and CDR2 YYEEEE. Here the CDR3 DNA reads TGTGCCAGCAGCTGGGGGGGGTCCACTACTGAAGCTTTCTTT. Translating it yields CASSWGGSTTEAFF.

V and J are TRBV9 and TRBJ2-3, with 8 positions matching TRBD2. J was trimmed by 7 bases and V by 0 bases; bases with no gene match: 4. CDR1 is SGDLS and CDR2 is YYNGEE in the germline V gene. This CDR3 comprises 14 residues. In DNA, the CDR3 is TGTGCCAGCAGCGTAGCGGGAGGGCTGAATACGCAGTATTTT. Protein: CASSVAGGLNTQYF.

The chain employs TRBV7-9 and TRBJ2-4; 12 bases agree with TRBD1. The CDR3 length is 18 residues. From germline, CDR1 is SEHNR and CDR2 FQNEAQ (reference sequence). J gave up 8 bases and V 5 bases, and 16 bases lay outside the gene matches. The CDR3 DNA sequence: TGTGCCAGCAGCCCCCTTAAACCGGGACAGGGGGCTGTAGACATTCAGTACTTC. Protein sequence: CASSPLKPGQGAVDIQYF.

V usage is TRBV28 and J usage is TRBJ2-1; 13 bases line up with TRBD2. With V trimmed by 4 bases and J by 4 bases, 10 bases remained unmatched. This CDR3 has 18 amino acids. Germline V gene sequence: CDR1 MDHEN, CDR2 SYDVKM. Here the CDR3 reads CASSSPRTSGSGYNEQFF. The CDR3 coding sequence is TGTGCCAGCAGTTCCCCGCGGACTAGCGGGAGTGGGTACAATGAGCAGTTCTTC.

This chain uses TRBV28 with TRBJ2-7; the D gene is possibly TRBD1 (8 bases). This CDR3 spans 17 amino acids. CDR1 and CDR2 (germline): MDHEN, SYDVKM. The V and J ends lost 2 bases and 2 bases respectively, with 19 bases between them. Here the CDR3 DNA reads TGTGCCAGCAGTTTACCGCAGACAGGGGACTACACCTACGAGCAGTACTTC. It yields the protein CASSLPQTGDYTYEQYF.

The chain links TRBV19 to TRBJ2-1, with D uncertain. CDR3 length: 13 amino acids. V lost 3 bases to trimming and J lost 3 bases, with 6 bases between them. The germline V gene encodes CDR1 LNHDA and CDR2 SQIVND (reference sequence). CDR3 sequence (DNA): TGTGCCAGTAGTATCAACGGCTACAATGAGCAGTTCTTC. Encoded protein: CASSINGYNEQFF.

The CDR3 is CASNTGVGPEAFF. CDR3 DNA sequence: TGTGCCAGCAATACAGGGGTCGGGCCTGAAGCTTTCTTT. The V gene is TRBV2, the J gene TRBJ1-1; 7 bases fit TRBD1. The length of the CDR3 is 13 residues. Germline values: CDR1 SNHLY, CDR2 FYNNEI. Trimming at V came to 7 bases and at J to 6 bases, leaving 8 bases not matched to a gene.

The J gene is TRBJ2-5, the V gene TRBV10-3; tentatively, D is TRBD2 (5 bases). The CDR3 is 13 amino acids. Germline CDR1 reads ENHRY; CDR2 reads SYGVKD. Trimming took 2 bases from V and 2 from J, leaving 6 bases between them. The CDR3 nucleotides are TGTGCCATCAGTGAGCGGGGACAAGAGACCCAGTACTTC. Protein: CAISERGQETQYF.

The rearrangement uses TRBV9 and TRBJ2-3; D gene ambiguous. The CDR3 covers 13 residues. The V and J ends lost 3 bases and 2 bases respectively, with 7 bases between them. The germline CDR1 and CDR2 sequences are SGDLS and YYNGEE. For the CDR3, the DNA is TGTGCCAGCAGCGCCCCTATCACAGATACGCAGTATTTT. This codes for CASSAPITDTQYF.

The genes are TRBV2 and TRBJ1-1, with D possibly matching TRBD1 (5 bases). Germline CDR1 is SNHLY and CDR2 is FYNNEI. The CDR3 is made up of 12 amino acids. Trimming cost V 1 base and J 12 bases, with 12 bases left between them. CDR3 bases: TGTGCCAGCAGTGAAGAAGGGGATCCGTCTTTCTTT. It specifies CASSEEGDPSFF.

The chain recombines TRBV28 with TRBJ1-2; possibly TRBD1 for D (5 bases). V was trimmed by 5 bases and J by 0 bases, leaving 10 bases between them. The germline V gene encodes CDR1 MDHEN and CDR2 SYDVKM. The CDR3 runs 14 residues. CDR3 region: CASSTPGTNYGYTF. CDR3 in DNA: TGTGCCAGCAGTACCCCAGGGACTAACTATGGCTACACCTTC.

The chain uses TRBV28 and TRBJ2-7; TRBD2 is a possible D gene (5 bases). Trimming left V 2 bases short and J 1 base short, with 6 bases between. CDR3 length equals 13 residues. In germline, CDR1 is MDHEN, CDR2 SYDVKM. The CDR3 here is CASSLGGSYEQYF. CDR3 nucleotides: TGTGCCAGCAGTTTAGGCGGGTCCTACGAGCAGTACTTC.

This chain connects TRBV7-9 to TRBJ2-2, with 9 bases identical to TRBD1. From germline, CDR1 is SEHNR and CDR2 FQNEAQ (reference sequence). The CDR3 runs 15 residues. The trim removed 5 bases at V and 7 bases at J, leaving 8 bases unmatched. CDR3: CASSPRTGGFGELFF. CDR3 coding DNA: TGTGCCAGCAGCCCTCGCACAGGGGGCTTCGGGGAGCTGTTTTTT. Full variable domain (rest looked up from reference TRBV7-9 and TRBJ2-2): DTGVSQNPRHKITKRGQNVTFRCDPISEHNRLYWYRQTLGQGPEFLTYFQNEAQLEKSRLLSDRFSAERPKGSFSTLEIQRTEQGDSAMYLCASSPRTGGFGELFFGEGSRLTVL.

This clone appeared a few times. The V gene is TRBV13, the J gene TRBJ1-1, with TRBD1 matching over 7 bases. In germline, CDR1 is PRHDT, CDR2 FYEKMQ (reference sequence). The CDR3 length is 14 residues. The V gene end was trimmed by 5 bases and the J gene end by 4 bases; junction bases not matched to a gene: 7. CDR3 DNA: TGTGCCAGCAGCGGGGACAGCGAGGGCACTGAAGCTTTCTTT. Its translation is CASSGDSEGTEAFF. The entire variable domain, with the rest obtained from reference TRBV13 and TRBJ1-1, is as follows: AAGVIQSPRHLIKEKRETATLKCYPIPRHDTVYWYQQGPGQDPQFLISFYEKMQSDKGSIPDRFSAQQFSDYHSELNMSSLELGDSALYFCASSGDSEGTEAFFGQGTRLTVV.

V gene TRBV27 combines with J gene TRBJ2-1; 10 nucleotides line up with TRBD2. The CDR3 runs 15 residues. V lost 2 bases to trimming and J lost 4 bases; unmatched junction nucleotides: 2. The germline V gene encodes CDR1 MNHEY and CDR2 SMNVEV (reference sequence). This chain's CDR3 is CASSLGLAAYNEQFF. The CDR3 coding sequence is TGTGCCAGCAGTTTAGGACTAGCGGCTTACAATGAGCAGTTCTTC.

V usage is TRBV7-8 and J usage is TRBJ2-7; 8 positions match TRBD1. The J segment lost 3 bases and the V segment lost 0 bases, leaving 10 bases of the junction unmatched. Germline V CDR1 and CDR2: SGHVS, FQNEAQ. The CDR3 spans 17 residues. CDR3 residues: CASSLARAGGGDYEQYF. For the CDR3, the DNA is TGTGCCAGCAGCTTAGCCCGAGCAGGGGGCGGTGACTACGAGCAGTACTTC.

V and J are TRBV13 and TRBJ2-7; 8 bases match TRBD2. Trimming at V came to 3 bases and at J to 1 base, leaving 2 bases not matched to a gene. Germline values: CDR1 PRHDT, CDR2 FYEKMQ (reference sequence). This CDR3 is 14 amino acids long. CDR3 in DNA: TGTGCCAGCAGCTTCGGGAGGGAATCCTACGAGCAGTACTTC. Translation gives CASSFGRESYEQYF.

The V call is TRBV9, the J call TRBJ1-3; no clear D. Germline lookup yields CDR1 SGDLS and CDR2 YYNGEE. V was shortened by 3 bases and J by 0 bases, with 7 bases between the two germline ends. This CDR3 comprises 14 residues. CDR3 DNA: TGTGCCAGCAGCGGGAGATTCTCTGGAAACACCATATATTTT. It yields the protein CASSGRFSGNTIYF. Complete variable domain (other parts from reference TRBV9 and TRBJ1-3): DSGVTQTPKHLITATGQRVTLRCSPRSGDLSVYWYQQSLDQGLQFLIQYYNGEERAKGNILERFSAQQFPDLHSELNLSSLELGDSALYFCASSGRFSGNTIYFGEGSWLTVV.

A word on this clone: Additional DNA sequences in this sample encode the identical CDR3. The chain recombines TRBV19 with TRBJ1-1; no clear D gene. The CDR3 is 14 amino acids. Trimming shortened V by 3 bases and J by 0 bases, and 8 bases separated the two germline ends. The germline V gene encodes CDR1 LNHDA and CDR2 SQIVND (reference sequence). CDR3 nucleotide sequence: TGTGCCAGTAGTATCGCAGGTTTGAACACTGAAGCTTTCTTT. This codes for CASSIAGLNTEAFF.

The CDR3 nucleotides read TGCAGCGCCGGGGGGAACACCGGGGAGCTGTTTTTT. Translated, it gives CSAGGNTGELFF. This sequence joins TRBV29-1 and TRBJ2-2, with a weak D call TRBD2 (6 bases). From germline, CDR1 is SQVTM and CDR2 ANQGSEA. Deletions cut 7 bases from V and 1 base from J, with 7 bases between. The CDR3 sequence is 12 residues long.

The rearrangement uses TRBV7-9 and TRBJ2-1; TRBD2 aligns across 11 bases. CDR3 length: 17 amino acids. The V and J ends lost 5 bases and 0 bases, in that order; junction bases with no gene match: 6. Germline loops: CDR1 SEHNR, CDR2 FQNEAQ (reference sequence). The CDR3 DNA sequence: TGTGCCAGCAGCCCGAGACTAGCGGGAAGCTCCTACAATGAGCAGTTCTTC. It codes for CASSPRLAGSSYNEQFF.